These 6 T cell receptor beta chains share one sample of origin, sequenced in a study of T cell changes during pregnancy in multiple sclerosis. Sequencing used immunoSEQ multiplex PCR; TCRdb keeps in-frame clones, though not all of them. The data contain about 67,000 clones, 75% to 95% of them singletons. Material: peripheral blood, obtained in the third trimester of pregnancy. The receptors here all came from a female donor with multiple sclerosis, enrolled in a pregnancy study.

J is TRBJ2-7 and V is TRBV6-1; TRBD1 matches 10 bases. CDR1 MNHNS and CDR2 SASEGT come from the germline V gene. V gave up 3 bases and J gave up 2 bases; unmatched junction bases: 10. CDR3 length: 17 amino acids. This CDR3 is CASSDPTGGQGAYEQYF. Here the CDR3 DNA reads TGTGCCAGCAGTGACCCCACGGGAGGACAGGGGGCCTACGAGCAGTACTTC.

This clone has only one observation. The chain recombines TRBV6-6 with TRBJ1-2, with TRBD1 matching over 8 bases. The CDR3 runs 14 residues. Germline V gene data show CDR1 as MNHNY and CDR2 as SVGAGI (reference sequence). V shed 1 base and J 6 bases; nucleotides not matched to a gene: 4. Written as DNA, the CDR3 is TGTGCCAGCAGTTACTTAACAGGGGGAAATGGCTACACCTTC. Encoded protein: CASSYLTGGNGYTF.

V is TRBV7-6 and J is TRBJ1-5; possibly TRBD1 for D (5 bases). The germline V and J ends were trimmed by 2 bases and 5 bases, with 10 bases remaining between them. The CDR3 runs to 14 residues. Germline V gene lookup returns CDR1 SGHVS and CDR2 FNYEAQ. This chain's CDR3 is CASSLKWGDQPQHF. CDR3 DNA sequence: TGTGCCAGCAGCTTAAAGTGGGGGGATCAGCCCCAGCATTTT.

The rearrangement uses TRBV27 and TRBJ2-1; D perhaps matches TRBD1 (6 bases). Germline loops: CDR1 MNHEY, CDR2 SMNVEV (reference sequence). The CDR3 loop spans 16 amino acids. V lost 0 bases to trimming and J lost 0 bases, with 9 bases between them. CDR3 bases: TGTGCCAGCAGTTTATCGGGGGCGAACTCCTACAATGAGCAGTTCTTC. As protein: CASSLSGANSYNEQFF.

The chain has TRBV4-3 and TRBJ1-2; possible D gene TRBD1, 5 bases. The germline gives CDR1 LGHNA, CDR2 YSLEER. CDR3 size: 13 residues. The germline V and J ends were trimmed by 4 bases and 8 bases, with 14 bases remaining between them. The chain's CDR3 is CASSPRGEGGYTF. The CDR3 coding sequence is TGCGCCAGCAGCCCGCGAGGGGAGGGGGGCTACACCTTC.

The J gene is TRBJ1-2, the V gene TRBV7-6, with unresolved D. V was clipped by 1 base and J by 7 bases, with 10 bases between them. CDR3 length equals 13 residues. Germline V gene data show CDR1 as SGHVS and CDR2 as FNYEAQ. The CDR3 reads CASSLGEDGGYTF. The CDR3 nucleotides are TGTGCCAGCAGCTTAGGGGAGGATGGTGGCTACACCTTC.